The rows below give T cell receptor beta chains drawn from one sample of a study of identical twins. TCRdb processed the 5' RACE reads anew with MiXCR; each CDR3 protein has one entry. The repertoire holds 500,000 to 700,000 distinct CDR3 sequences, with just over 7% as singletons. The same specimen was also included in a second study, on yellow fever vaccine responses in identical twins.

Sequences were obtained from PBMCs. These receptors were obtained from a woman under 30 in good health. Both conserved end residues are part of each CDR3. The order of the fields is D gene, clone size, V gene, J gene, CDR3 protein, CDR3 DNA. The D gene is left open where the match is weak. Part of the rows lack a size; the others show once, few, many or a class for expanded clones.

d_call: TRBD2; clone_size: many; v_call: TRBV3-1; j_call: TRBJ2-7; cdr3_aa: CASSLAGELSYEQYF; cdr3_nt: TGTGCCAGCAGCCTCGCGGGAGAACTCTCCTACGAGCAGTACTTC
d_call: TRBD2; clone_size: few; v_call: TRBV5-1; j_call: TRBJ2-2; cdr3_aa: CASSLDRGGVGELFF; cdr3_nt: TGCGCCAGCAGCTTGGATCGGGGGGGAGTCGGGGAGCTGTTTTTT
d_call: TRBD1; clone_size: -; v_call: TRBV7-9; j_call: TRBJ1-1; cdr3_aa: CASSARQGTNTEAFF; cdr3_nt: TGTGCCAGCAGCGCGCGACAGGGAACGAACACTGAAGCTTTCTTT
d_call: -; clone_size: few; v_call: TRBV11-2; j_call: TRBJ2-1; cdr3_aa: CASSPDGDYEQFF; cdr3_nt: TGTGCCAGCAGCCCGGACGGAGATTATGAGCAGTTCTTC
d_call: -; clone_size: few; v_call: TRBV6-1; j_call: TRBJ1-1; cdr3_aa: CASRTSDSTEAFF; cdr3_nt: TGTGCCAGCAGGACATCAGACAGTACTGAAGCTTTCTTT
d_call: TRBD2; clone_size: few; v_call: TRBV7-8; j_call: TRBJ2-1; cdr3_aa: CASSFDMSSGNNEQFF; cdr3_nt: TGTGCCAGCAGCTTTGATATGTCTAGCGGGAACAATGAGCAGTTCTTC
d_call: TRBD1; clone_size: many; v_call: TRBV10-3; j_call: TRBJ2-7; cdr3_aa: CAISPGQGNYEQYF; cdr3_nt: TGTGCCATCAGTCCGGGACAGGGGAACTACGAGCAGTACTTC
d_call: TRBD1; clone_size: -; v_call: TRBV7-3; j_call: TRBJ2-6; cdr3_aa: CATAGTAGANVLTF; cdr3_nt: TGTGCCACCGCTGGGACAGCTGGGGCCAACGTCCTGACTTTC
d_call: TRBD2; clone_size: many; v_call: TRBV4-2; j_call: TRBJ2-1; cdr3_aa: CASSQAGTSASYNEQFF; cdr3_nt: TGTGCCAGCAGCCAGGCCGGGACTAGCGCATCCTACAATGAGCAGTTCTTC
d_call: -; clone_size: many; v_call: TRBV20-1; j_call: TRBJ2-3; cdr3_aa: CSARDRRSTDTQYF; cdr3_nt: TGCAGTGCTAGGGACCGGAGAAGCACAGATACGCAGTATTTT
d_call: -; clone_size: -; v_call: TRBV20-1; j_call: TRBJ2-1; cdr3_aa: CSASRQAPVDEQFF; cdr3_nt: TGCAGTGCTAGTAGACAGGCCCCTGTGGATGAGCAGTTCTTC
d_call: -; clone_size: -; v_call: TRBV5-6; j_call: TRBJ1-1; cdr3_aa: CASSPLLPGNTEAFF; cdr3_nt: TGTGCCAGCAGCCCCCTGCTCCCGGGGAACACTGAAGCTTTCTTT
d_call: -; clone_size: few; v_call: TRBV5-1; j_call: TRBJ2-1; cdr3_aa: CASSSGGGLPKYSEQFF; cdr3_nt: TGCGCCAGCAGCTCCGGAGGGGGACTCCCTAAGTACAGTGAGCAGTTCTTC
d_call: TRBD1; clone_size: few; v_call: TRBV19; j_call: TRBJ2-5; cdr3_aa: CASRQRQGATETQYF; cdr3_nt: TGTGCCAGTAGACAGAGACAGGGGGCGACCGAGACCCAGTACTTC
d_call: TRBD1; clone_size: -; v_call: TRBV11-1; j_call: TRBJ1-1; cdr3_aa: CASSFRPTGQGTGDTEAFF; cdr3_nt: TGTGCCAGCAGCTTTAGGCCCACGGGACAGGGGACCGGAGACACTGAAGCTTTCTTT
d_call: -; clone_size: few; v_call: TRBV12-3/TRBV12-4; j_call: TRBJ2-5; cdr3_aa: CASSFSRSPPGTEGETQYF; cdr3_nt: TGTGCCAGCAGTTTCTCCCGGTCCCCCCCAGGGACGGAGGGAGAGACCCAGTACTTC
d_call: -; clone_size: -; v_call: TRBV5-1; j_call: TRBJ2-1; cdr3_aa: CASSLAGSRYNEQFF; cdr3_nt: TGCGCCAGCAGCTTAGCGGGCAGCAGATACAATGAGCAGTTCTTC
d_call: -; clone_size: many; v_call: TRBV24-1; j_call: TRBJ2-1; cdr3_aa: CATSDPQAIHNEQFF; cdr3_nt: TGTGCCACCAGTGATCCGCAGGCGATTCACAATGAGCAGTTCTTC
d_call: -; clone_size: -; v_call: TRBV5-1; j_call: TRBJ2-5; cdr3_aa: CASSPVTGETQYF; cdr3_nt: TGCGCCAGCAGCCCTGTCACCGGGGAGACCCAGTACTTC
d_call: -; clone_size: many; v_call: TRBV18; j_call: TRBJ1-1; cdr3_aa: CASSPNMNTEAFF; cdr3_nt: TGTGCCAGCTCACCAAACATGAACACTGAAGCTTTCTTT
d_call: -; clone_size: many; v_call: TRBV7-2; j_call: TRBJ1-3; cdr3_aa: CASSLSLGNTIYF; cdr3_nt: TGTGCCAGCAGCTTAAGTCTTGGAAACACCATATATTTT
d_call: TRBD1; clone_size: few; v_call: TRBV7-7; j_call: TRBJ1-2; cdr3_aa: CASSPWTGADGYTF; cdr3_nt: TGTGCCAGCAGCCCATGGACAGGGGCGGATGGCTACACCTTC
d_call: -; clone_size: few; v_call: TRBV5-5; j_call: TRBJ2-5; cdr3_aa: CASSLLVGGGQETQYF; cdr3_nt: TGTGCCAGCAGCTTGTTGGTCGGAGGGGGTCAGGAGACCCAGTACTTC
d_call: TRBD2; clone_size: many; v_call: TRBV5-1; j_call: TRBJ2-4; cdr3_aa: CASSLSGARENIQYF; cdr3_nt: TGCGCCAGCAGCCTGAGCGGGGCCAGGGAAAACATTCAGTACTTC
d_call: TRBD1; clone_size: few; v_call: TRBV11-3; j_call: TRBJ2-5; cdr3_aa: CASSADGTGGQTQYF; cdr3_nt: TGTGCCAGCAGCGCAGACGGGACAGGGGGTCAGACCCAGTACTTC
d_call: TRBD1; clone_size: many; v_call: TRBV6-1; j_call: TRBJ1-1; cdr3_aa: CASSRQGGQGNTEAFF; cdr3_nt: TGTGCCAGCAGTCGACAGGGGGGACAAGGGAACACTGAAGCTTTCTTT
d_call: -; clone_size: few; v_call: TRBV9; j_call: TRBJ2-2; cdr3_aa: CASSWSETTGELFF; cdr3_nt: TGTGCCAGCAGCTGGAGTGAGACCACCGGGGAGCTGTTTTTT
d_call: -; clone_size: many; v_call: TRBV29-1; j_call: TRBJ2-5; cdr3_aa: CSVVRPQETQYF; cdr3_nt: TGCAGCGTTGTCAGACCCCAAGAGACCCAGTACTTC
d_call: TRBD1; clone_size: many; v_call: TRBV5-1; j_call: TRBJ1-4; cdr3_aa: CASSRDRSYEKLFF; cdr3_nt: TGCGCCAGCAGCCGGGACAGGAGCTATGAAAAACTGTTTTTT
d_call: TRBD1; clone_size: many; v_call: TRBV29-1; j_call: TRBJ2-1; cdr3_aa: CSVGVFRGNGNNEQFF; cdr3_nt: TGCAGCGTTGGAGTCTTCAGGGGGAATGGGAACAATGAGCAGTTCTTC
d_call: -; clone_size: many; v_call: TRBV7-3; j_call: TRBJ2-1; cdr3_aa: CASSLTAGSFFNEQFF; cdr3_nt: TGTGCCAGCAGCTTAACCGCCGGGAGCTTCTTCAATGAGCAGTTCTTC
d_call: -; clone_size: -; v_call: TRBV7-9; j_call: TRBJ2-7; cdr3_aa: CASNSDGDYEQYF; cdr3_nt: TGTGCCAGCAACTCAGATGGGGACTACGAGCAGTACTTC
d_call: TRBD2; clone_size: -; v_call: TRBV2; j_call: TRBJ2-2; cdr3_aa: CATRTSGRAIDGELFF; cdr3_nt: TGTGCCACCAGGACTAGCGGGAGGGCCATAGACGGGGAGCTGTTTTTT
d_call: -; clone_size: -; v_call: TRBV27; j_call: TRBJ2-3; cdr3_aa: CASSLPTRTSTDTQYF; cdr3_nt: TGTGCCAGCAGTCTCCCCACTAGGACTAGCACAGATACGCAGTATTTT
d_call: -; clone_size: -; v_call: TRBV29-1; j_call: TRBJ2-6; cdr3_aa: CSVELRRSSGANVLTF; cdr3_nt: TGCAGCGTTGAACTCAGGCGAAGCTCTGGGGCCAACGTCCTGACTTTC
d_call: TRBD1; clone_size: few; v_call: TRBV10-3; j_call: TRBJ1-5; cdr3_aa: CAASVDRSYQPQHF; cdr3_nt: TGTGCCGCCTCCGTGGACAGGTCCTATCAGCCCCAGCATTTT
d_call: -; clone_size: few; v_call: TRBV6-1; j_call: TRBJ2-4; cdr3_aa: CASSPRGGVNIQYF; cdr3_nt: TGTGCCAGCAGCCCAAGGGGTGGGGTAAACATTCAGTACTTC
d_call: -; clone_size: many; v_call: TRBV12-3/TRBV12-4; j_call: TRBJ2-2; cdr3_aa: CASKLTRSGELFF; cdr3_nt: TGTGCCAGCAAATTGACCAGATCCGGGGAGCTGTTTTTT
d_call: TRBD1; clone_size: many; v_call: TRBV7-6; j_call: TRBJ1-2; cdr3_aa: CASSTGQSNYGYTF; cdr3_nt: TGTGCCAGCAGCACGGGACAGAGTAACTATGGCTACACCTTC
d_call: TRBD2; clone_size: -; v_call: TRBV9; j_call: TRBJ2-7; cdr3_aa: CASSVGSLAGGDEQYF; cdr3_nt: TGTGCCAGCAGCGTAGGCAGTCTAGCGGGAGGTGACGAGCAGTACTTC
d_call: -; clone_size: few; v_call: TRBV6-1; j_call: TRBJ1-2; cdr3_aa: CASSEDWGTNYGYTF; cdr3_nt: TGTGCCAGCAGTGAAGATTGGGGGACAAACTATGGCTACACCTTC
d_call: TRBD1; clone_size: many; v_call: TRBV29-1; j_call: TRBJ1-1; cdr3_aa: CSVTTGFTEAFF; cdr3_nt: TGCAGCGTTACGACAGGGTTCACTGAAGCTTTCTTT
d_call: -; clone_size: many; v_call: TRBV24-1; j_call: TRBJ2-5; cdr3_aa: CATSDFRTERETQYF; cdr3_nt: TGTGCCACCAGTGATTTCCGGACGGAAAGAGAGACCCAGTACTTC
d_call: -; clone_size: -; v_call: TRBV27; j_call: TRBJ2-1; cdr3_aa: CASSFIGERDEQFF; cdr3_nt: TGTGCCAGCAGTTTTATAGGGGAGAGGGATGAGCAGTTCTTC
d_call: TRBD2; clone_size: many; v_call: TRBV12-3/TRBV12-4; j_call: TRBJ2-7; cdr3_aa: CASSPRGSGNYEQYF; cdr3_nt: TGTGCCAGCAGTCCCCGGGGTAGCGGGAACTACGAGCAGTACTTC
d_call: -; clone_size: few; v_call: TRBV7-8; j_call: TRBJ1-3; cdr3_aa: CASSLAVGGGNTIYF; cdr3_nt: TGTGCCAGCAGCTTAGCGGTTGGAGGCGGAAACACCATATATTTT
d_call: -; clone_size: many; v_call: TRBV15; j_call: TRBJ1-1; cdr3_aa: CATSRDGEGGTEAFF; cdr3_nt: TGTGCCACCAGCAGAGATGGGGAGGGGGGAACTGAAGCTTTCTTT
d_call: TRBD1; clone_size: -; v_call: TRBV19; j_call: TRBJ1-5; cdr3_aa: CASSNRDRVFSNQPQHF; cdr3_nt: TGTGCCAGTAGTAACCGGGACAGGGTTTTTAGCAATCAGCCCCAGCATTTT
d_call: -; clone_size: -; v_call: TRBV5-1; j_call: TRBJ2-7; cdr3_aa: CASSYGGKYEQYF; cdr3_nt: TGCGCCAGCAGCTACGGGGGAAAGTACGAGCAGTACTTC
d_call: TRBD2; clone_size: few; v_call: TRBV4-2; j_call: TRBJ2-3; cdr3_aa: CASSQGTSSLLDTQYF; cdr3_nt: TGTGCCAGCAGCCAAGGGACTAGCTCACTATTGGATACGCAGTATTTT
d_call: TRBD2; clone_size: few; v_call: TRBV3-1; j_call: TRBJ2-6; cdr3_aa: CASSHWTSGSSGANVLTF; cdr3_nt: TGTGCCAGCAGCCATTGGACTAGCGGAAGCTCTGGGGCCAACGTCCTGACTTTC
d_call: TRBD1; clone_size: -; v_call: TRBV5-1; j_call: TRBJ1-3; cdr3_aa: CASSRTGGYTIYF; cdr3_nt: TGCGCCAGCAGCCGGACAGGGGGCTACACCATATATTTT
d_call: TRBD2; clone_size: few; v_call: TRBV12-3/TRBV12-4; j_call: TRBJ2-5; cdr3_aa: CASRMGLGNQETQYF; cdr3_nt: TGTGCCAGCAGGATGGGACTAGGGAACCAAGAGACCCAGTACTTC
d_call: TRBD2; clone_size: -; v_call: TRBV29-1; j_call: TRBJ2-1; cdr3_aa: CSVVGGSSYNEQFF; cdr3_nt: TGCAGCGTTGTAGGCGGGAGCTCCTACAATGAGCAGTTCTTC
d_call: TRBD2; clone_size: many; v_call: TRBV11-2; j_call: TRBJ2-5; cdr3_aa: CASSPIAGQETQYF; cdr3_nt: TGTGCCAGCAGCCCCATAGCGGGCCAAGAGACCCAGTACTTC
d_call: -; clone_size: -; v_call: TRBV12-3/TRBV12-4; j_call: TRBJ2-5; cdr3_aa: CASTSDRETQCF; cdr3_nt: TGTGCCAGCACTTCGGACAGAGAGACCCAGTGCTTC
d_call: -; clone_size: -; v_call: TRBV20-1; j_call: TRBJ2-1; cdr3_aa: CSEQGTFIDEQFF; cdr3_nt: TGCAGCGAGCAGGGTACATTCATCGATGAGCAGTTCTTC
d_call: -; clone_size: -; v_call: TRBV5-1; j_call: TRBJ1-1; cdr3_aa: CASSNTGFPTEAFF; cdr3_nt: TGCGCCAGCAGCAATACAGGGTTTCCAACTGAAGCTTTCTTT
d_call: TRBD1; clone_size: -; v_call: TRBV4-1; j_call: TRBJ2-5; cdr3_aa: CASSQGLGTGIQTQYF; cdr3_nt: TGCGCCAGCAGCCAGGGCCTTGGGACAGGGATACAGACCCAGTACTTC
d_call: -; clone_size: -; v_call: TRBV12-3/TRBV12-4; j_call: TRBJ2-1; cdr3_aa: CASSGSPVGGEQFF; cdr3_nt: TGTGCCAGCAGCGGGAGCCCGGTCGGTGGTGAGCAGTTCTTC